Listed below are T cell receptor beta chains from one sample, sequenced in a study of cytomegalovirus exposure and HLA in healthy donors. Produced via immunoSEQ multiplex PCR; TCRdb's table is partial and in-frame only. Among around 200,000 clones, around 82% were seen once, and the ten largest hold about 2.8%. The sequenced sample was PBMCs. The receptors were sampled from a woman aged 18-29 years in good health and CMV-seropositive. The CDR3 runs from the conserved cysteine through the conserved F or W. D genes are given only for firm matches. Where a row states a size, it is once, few, many or the class of an expanded clone; other rows omit it.

d_call	v_call	j_call	clone_size	cdr3_aa	cdr3_nt
TRBD2	TRBV11-3	TRBJ2-7	-	CASSAGLAGGADEQYF	TGTGCCAGCAGCGCCGGACTAGCGGGGGGCGCCGACGAGCAGTACTTC
-	TRBV9	TRBJ2-1	-	CASSVGGTQGGQFF	TGTGCCAGCAGCGTAGGAGGGACACAAGGTGGGCAGTTCTTC
-	TRBV7-8	TRBJ1-5	-	CASSPQGTGPQHF	TGTGCCAGCAGCCCCCAGGGTACGGGGCCCCAGCATTTT
TRBD1	TRBV29-1	TRBJ1-3	-	CSSAGTGLLDGNTIYF	TGCAGCTCCGCCGGGACAGGGTTATTGGATGGAAACACCATATATTTT
TRBD1	TRBV5-4	TRBJ1-6	once	CASSLPDRISPLHF	TGTGCCAGCAGCTTGCCGGACAGGATTTCACCCCTCCACTTT
TRBD1	TRBV2	TRBJ2-2	-	CASASRTGESGELFF	TGTGCCAGCGCCTCCAGGACAGGGGAATCCGGGGAGCTGTTTTTT
TRBD1	TRBV19	TRBJ1-2	-	CASRGGQGSNYGYTF	TGTGCCAGTAGGGGCGGACAGGGATCCAACTATGGCTACACCTTC
TRBD2	TRBV6-5	TRBJ2-7	-	CASRPIAGASYEQYF	TGTGCCAGCAGACCAATAGCGGGAGCATCCTACGAGCAGTACTTC
-	TRBV2	TRBJ2-7	-	CASREGPAGFYEQYF	TGTGCCAGCAGGGAAGGGCCTGCGGGGTTTTACGAGCAGTACTTC
TRBD1	TRBV19	TRBJ1-6	-	CASRSDRAFNSPLHF	TGTGCCAGTAGATCCGACAGGGCGTTTAATTCACCCCTCCACTTT
TRBD1	TRBV25-1	TRBJ2-6	-	CASSGSRGLIWGANVLTF	TGTGCCAGCAGTGGATCCAGGGGGTTGATTTGGGGGGCCAACGTCCTGACTTTC
-	TRBV21-1	TRBJ2-7	once	CASSNADRVYEQYF	TGTGCCAGCAGCAATGCCGACAGGGTCTACGAGCAGTACTTC
TRBD1	TRBV5-4	TRBJ2-7	-	CASSLEGALYEQYF	TGTGCCAGCAGCTTGGAGGGGGCGCTCTACGAGCAGTACTTC
TRBD1	TRBV6-5	TRBJ2-5	once	CASRQGAKETQYF	TGTGCCAGCAGACAGGGGGCAAAGGAGACCCAGTACTTC
-	TRBV2	TRBJ2-7	-	CASSENPTGYEQYF	TGTGCCAGCAGTGAAAATCCGACGGGCTACGAGCAGTACTTC
-	TRBV4-1	TRBJ1-4	-	CASSQDWQARGEKLFF	TGCGCCAGCAGCCAAGATTGGCAAGCCAGGGGCGAAAAACTGTTTTTT
-	TRBV6-5	TRBJ1-5	-	CASSKQVDGNQPQHF	TGTGCCAGCAGCAAACAGGTAGACGGCAATCAGCCCCAGCATTTT
TRBD1	TRBV5-1	TRBJ1-2	-	CASSPDGQANYGYTF	TGCGCCAGCAGCCCGGACGGACAGGCAAACTATGGCTACACCTTC
-	TRBV10-3	TRBJ1-5	once	CAISEEGGHQPQHF	TGTGCCATCAGTGAGGAAGGAGGGCATCAGCCCCAGCATTTT
TRBD1	TRBV2	TRBJ1-2	-	CASSEFGQGVNEANYGYTF	TGTGCCAGCAGTGAATTTGGGCAGGGGGTCAACGAAGCTAACTATGGCTACACCTTC
-	TRBV5-4	TRBJ2-5	once	CASSSRDWLQETQYF	TGTGCCAGCAGCTCCCGGGACTGGCTCCAAGAGACCCAGTACTTC
TRBD1	TRBV5-1	TRBJ2-3	-	CASSLGGGQGTDTQYF	TGCGCCAGCAGCTTGGGGGGCGGACAGGGCACAGATACGCAGTATTTT
TRBD2	TRBV9	TRBJ2-1	-	CASSTPSGGLDEQFF	TGTGCCAGCAGCACGCCTAGCGGGGGGTTGGATGAGCAGTTCTTC
-	TRBV10-2	TRBJ1-6	-	CASSEILSYNSPLHF	TGCGCCAGCAGTGAGATCCTCTCCTATAATTCACCCCTCCACTTT
-	TRBV7-2	TRBJ1-4	-	CASSLGLEKLFF	TGTGCCAGCAGCTTAGGTCTTGAAAAACTGTTTTTT
TRBD2	TRBV7-6	TRBJ2-5	-	CASSTGRGSQETQYF	TGTGCCAGCTCTACGGGGCGGGGGAGTCAAGAGACCCAGTACTTC
TRBD1	TRBV5-4	TRBJ1-2	-	CASSPDRGNGYTF	TGTGCCAGCAGCCCTGACAGGGGAAACGGCTACACCTTC
TRBD1	TRBV11-2	TRBJ2-7	-	CASRGRDRGHHEQYF	TGTGCCAGCAGGGGCCGGGACAGGGGGCACCACGAGCAGTACTTC
TRBD1	TRBV7-8	TRBJ1-5	-	CASSLAGGRQPQHF	TGTGCCAGCAGCTTAGCAGGGGGCCGACAGCCCCAGCATTTT
-	TRBV2	TRBJ2-7	-	CASSEAGTYEQYF	TGTGCCAGCAGTGAGGCGGGCACCTACGAGCAGTACTTC
TRBD1	TRBV6-5	TRBJ2-7	-	CASSFQGAYEQYF	TGTGCCAGCAGTTTTCAGGGGGCTTACGAGCAGTACTTC
TRBD1	TRBV10-3	TRBJ1-2	few	CAISDYGGQEYGYTF	TGTGCCATCAGTGATTATGGGGGACAGGAATATGGCTACACCTTC
TRBD1	TRBV2	TRBJ1-6	few	CASRGQESSYNSPLHF	TGTGCCAGCAGGGGACAGGAGAGCTCCTATAATTCACCCCTCCACTTT
-	TRBV6-1	TRBJ2-7	-	CASSEAGGAYEQYF	TGTGCCAGCAGTGAAGCCGGGGGAGCCTACGAGCAGTACTTC
-	TRBV7-8	TRBJ1-4	-	CASSLTGSQGEKLFF	TGTGCCAGCAGCTTAACAGGGTCCCAGGGTGAAAAACTGTTTTTT
-	TRBV11-2	TRBJ1-5	few	CASSLFGGNQPQHF	TGTGCCAGCAGCTTGTTTGGAGGGAATCAGCCCCAGCATTTT
-	TRBV19	TRBJ1-5	-	CASSSGTEMGNQPQHF	TGTGCCAGTAGTAGCGGGACTGAGATGGGCAATCAGCCCCAGCATTTT
-	TRBV18	TRBJ1-1	-	CASSPQGSEAFF	TGTGCCAGCTCACCCCAGGGGAGTGAAGCTTTCTTT
TRBD1	TRBV19	TRBJ1-1	-	CASSPRTGGSTEAFF	TGTGCCAGTAGTCCCCGGACAGGGGGCTCCACTGAAGCTTTCTTT
-	TRBV6-1	TRBJ1-3	-	CASSGRSGNTIYF	TGTGCCAGCAGTGGTCGCTCTGGAAACACCATATATTTT
-	TRBV13	TRBJ1-1	once	CASSLGLGGGEAFF	TGTGCCAGCAGCTTAGGCCTGGGGGGAGGTGAAGCTTTCTTT
TRBD2	TRBV27	TRBJ2-5	-	CASRPSGGVQETQYF	TGTGCCAGCAGACCCTCCGGGGGGGTTCAAGAGACCCAGTACTTC
-	TRBV11-1	TRBJ2-7	-	CASSLDGTPYEQYF	TGTGCCAGCAGCTTAGACGGGACACCCTACGAGCAGTACTTC
TRBD1	TRBV5-6	TRBJ1-4	once	CASSSGQGNEKLFF	TGTGCCAGCAGCTCGGGACAGGGGAATGAAAAACTGTTTTTT
-	TRBV6-5	TRBJ1-2	-	CASRKQTRDGYTF	TGTGCCAGCAGAAAACAGACAAGAGATGGCTACACCTTC
-	TRBV9	TRBJ2-7	-	CASSVGLRDYEQYF	TGTGCCAGCAGCGTAGGCTTACGGGACTACGAGCAGTACTTC
TRBD1	TRBV4-1	TRBJ1-2	-	CASSQGLRDRGRYNGYTF	TGCGCCAGCAGCCAAGGACTCCGGGACAGGGGCCGATACAATGGCTACACCTTC
-	TRBV19	TRBJ1-6	-	CASSERSSYNSPLHF	TGTGCCAGTAGTGAACGGAGCTCCTATAATTCACCCCTCCACTTT
-	TRBV7-3	TRBJ1-2	-	CASSLTAGAWYGYTF	TGTGCCAGCAGCTTAACTGCAGGGGCGTGGTATGGCTACACCTTC
TRBD2	TRBV11-2	TRBJ2-5	-	CASSPPRGLAGGFETQYF	TGTGCCAGCAGCCCCCCCCGCGGACTAGCGGGGGGCTTCGAGACCCAGTACTTC